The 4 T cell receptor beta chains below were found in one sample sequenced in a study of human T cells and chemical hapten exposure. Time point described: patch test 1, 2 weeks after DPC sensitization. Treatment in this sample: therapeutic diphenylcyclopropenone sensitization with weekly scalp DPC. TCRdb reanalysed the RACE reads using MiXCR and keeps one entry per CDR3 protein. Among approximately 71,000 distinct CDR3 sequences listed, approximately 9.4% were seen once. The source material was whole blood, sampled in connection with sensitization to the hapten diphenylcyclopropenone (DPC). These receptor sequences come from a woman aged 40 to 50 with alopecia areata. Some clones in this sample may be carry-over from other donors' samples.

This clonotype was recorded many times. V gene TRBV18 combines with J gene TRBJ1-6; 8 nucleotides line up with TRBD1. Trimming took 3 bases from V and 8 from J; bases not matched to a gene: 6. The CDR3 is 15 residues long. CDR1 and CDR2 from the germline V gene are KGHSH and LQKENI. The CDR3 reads CASSPIPDRDSPLHF. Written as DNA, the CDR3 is TGTGCCAGCTCACCCATTCCGGACAGGGATTCACCCCTCCACTTT.

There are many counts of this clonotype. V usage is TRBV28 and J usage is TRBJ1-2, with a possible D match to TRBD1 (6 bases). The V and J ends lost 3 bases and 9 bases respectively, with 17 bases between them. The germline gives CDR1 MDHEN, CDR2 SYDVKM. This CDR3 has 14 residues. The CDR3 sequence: CASSFSLRQGSYTF. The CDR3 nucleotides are TGTGCCAGCAGTTTTTCGTTGCGGCAGGGGAGCTACACCTTC.

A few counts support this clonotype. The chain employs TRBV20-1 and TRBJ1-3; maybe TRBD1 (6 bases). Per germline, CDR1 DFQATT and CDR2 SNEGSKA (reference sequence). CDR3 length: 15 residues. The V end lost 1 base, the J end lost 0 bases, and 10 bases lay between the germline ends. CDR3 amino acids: CSARVTGTSGNTIYF. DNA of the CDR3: TGCAGTGCTAGAGTTACAGGGACCTCTGGAAACACCATATATTTT.

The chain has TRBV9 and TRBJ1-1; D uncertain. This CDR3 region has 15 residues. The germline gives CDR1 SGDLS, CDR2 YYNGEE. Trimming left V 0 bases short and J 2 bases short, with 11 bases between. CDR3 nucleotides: TGTGCCAGCAGCGTAGGTACCAAAATCAACACTGAAGCTTTCTTT. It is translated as CASSVGTKINTEAFF.